The present T cell receptor beta chain was sequenced within a study of blood T cell repertoires in COVID-19. Per the original data handling: Reference gene primer amplification in the assay estimated nucleated cell counts. The repertoire was sequenced with immunoSEQ multiplex PCR; TCRdb's copy has only in-frame clones and lacks some. The V and J calls and the clone size are those of that table, but D and trimming were determined from the DNA. The sample holds more than 100,000 clones, 84% seen once. The sample comprised peripheral blood. This receptor was obtained from a woman aged 25 to 45 who had recovered from COVID-19.

CDR3 nucleotides: TGTGCCAGCAGCGACTACAGGGAAGGGCAGCCCCAGCATTTT. Translating it yields CASSDYREGQPQHF. This rearrangement joins TRBV27 to TRBJ1-5; maybe TRBD1 (6 bases). The germline gives CDR1 MNHEY, CDR2 SMNVEV (reference sequence). This CDR3 is 14 amino acids long. Trimming removed 6 bases at V and 7 bases at J, with 16 bases between.